The clone carrying this T cell receptor beta chain showed up many times. Its antigen is as yet unknown. These data are taken from a study of metastatic and nonmetastatic thyroid tumors. No treatment of any kind had been given to any patient before thyroid surgery. TCRdb reanalyzed the PCR reads with MiXCR. The sample carries some 86,000 clones, approximately 13% recorded once. Per the germline V gene, CDR1 is KGHDR and CDR2 is SFDVKD. This CDR3 is built from 15 residues. V shed 5 bases and J shed 0 bases, with 10 bases lying between them. Study-level results: Compared with benign nodules, malignant thyroid tumors were reported to have significantly higher TCR beta diversity in both blood and tumor.

The specimen was tumor tissue. The chain uses TRBV24-1 and TRBJ2-1, with no clear D. This receptor was obtained from a female donor with papillary thyroid cancer or a benign thyroid nodule (not recorded which). Some clones in this sample may be carry-over from other donors' samples. This CDR3 reads CATSAQTGSYNEQFF. The CDR3 region has the DNA TGTGCCACCAGTGCCCAGACGGGCTCCTACAATGAGCAGTTCTTC.